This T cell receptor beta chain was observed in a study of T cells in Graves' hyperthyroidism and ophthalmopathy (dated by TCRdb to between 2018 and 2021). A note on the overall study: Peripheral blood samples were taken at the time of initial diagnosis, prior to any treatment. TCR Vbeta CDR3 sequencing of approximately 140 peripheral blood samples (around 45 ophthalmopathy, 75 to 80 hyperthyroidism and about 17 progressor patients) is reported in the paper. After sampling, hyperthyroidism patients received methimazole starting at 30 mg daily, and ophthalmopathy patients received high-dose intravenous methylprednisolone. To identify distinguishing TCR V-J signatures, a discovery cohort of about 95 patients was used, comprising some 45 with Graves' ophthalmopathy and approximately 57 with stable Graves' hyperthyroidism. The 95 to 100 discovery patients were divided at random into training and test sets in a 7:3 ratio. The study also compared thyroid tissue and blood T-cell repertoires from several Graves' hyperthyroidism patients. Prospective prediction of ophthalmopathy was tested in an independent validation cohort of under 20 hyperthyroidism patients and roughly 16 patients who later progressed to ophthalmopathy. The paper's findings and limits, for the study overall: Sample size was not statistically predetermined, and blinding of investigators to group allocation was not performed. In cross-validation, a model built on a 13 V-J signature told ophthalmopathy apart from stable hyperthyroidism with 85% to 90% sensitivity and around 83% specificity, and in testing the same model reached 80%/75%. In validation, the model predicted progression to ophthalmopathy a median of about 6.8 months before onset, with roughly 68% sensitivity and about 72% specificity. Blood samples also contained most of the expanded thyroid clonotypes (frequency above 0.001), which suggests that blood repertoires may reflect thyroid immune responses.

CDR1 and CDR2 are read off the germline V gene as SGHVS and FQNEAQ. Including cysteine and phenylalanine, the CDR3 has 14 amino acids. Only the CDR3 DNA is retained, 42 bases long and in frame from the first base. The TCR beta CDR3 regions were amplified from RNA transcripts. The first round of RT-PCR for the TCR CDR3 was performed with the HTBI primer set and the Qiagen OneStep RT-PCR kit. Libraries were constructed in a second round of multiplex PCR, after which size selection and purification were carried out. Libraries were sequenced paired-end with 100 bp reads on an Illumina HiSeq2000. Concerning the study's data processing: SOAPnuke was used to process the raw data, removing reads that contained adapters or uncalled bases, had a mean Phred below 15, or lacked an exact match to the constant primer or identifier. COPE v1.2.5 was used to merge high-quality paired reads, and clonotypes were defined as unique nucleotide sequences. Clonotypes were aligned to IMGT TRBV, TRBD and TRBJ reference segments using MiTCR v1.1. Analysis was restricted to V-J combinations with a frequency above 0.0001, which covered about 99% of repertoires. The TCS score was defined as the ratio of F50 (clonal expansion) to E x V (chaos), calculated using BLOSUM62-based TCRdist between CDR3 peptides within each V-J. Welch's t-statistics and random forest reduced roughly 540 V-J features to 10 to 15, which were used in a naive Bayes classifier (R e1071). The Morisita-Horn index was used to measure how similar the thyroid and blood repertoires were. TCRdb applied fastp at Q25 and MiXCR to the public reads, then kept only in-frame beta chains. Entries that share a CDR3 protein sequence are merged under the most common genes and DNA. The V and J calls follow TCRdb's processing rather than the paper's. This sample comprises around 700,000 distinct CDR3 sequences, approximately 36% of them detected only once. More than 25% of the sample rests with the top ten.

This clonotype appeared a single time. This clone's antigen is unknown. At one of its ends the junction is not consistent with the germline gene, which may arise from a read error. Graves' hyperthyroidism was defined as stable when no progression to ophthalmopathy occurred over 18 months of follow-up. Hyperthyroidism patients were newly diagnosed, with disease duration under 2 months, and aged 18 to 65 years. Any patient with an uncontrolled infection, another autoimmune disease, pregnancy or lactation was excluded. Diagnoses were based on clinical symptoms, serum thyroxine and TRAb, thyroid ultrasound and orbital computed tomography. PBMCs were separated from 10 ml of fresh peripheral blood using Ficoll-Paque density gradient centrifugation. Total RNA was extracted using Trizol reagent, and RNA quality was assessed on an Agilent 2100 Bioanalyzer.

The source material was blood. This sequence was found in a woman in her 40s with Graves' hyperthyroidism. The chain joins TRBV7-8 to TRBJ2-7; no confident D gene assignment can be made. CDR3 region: CASSSPGRSFEQYF. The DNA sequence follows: TGTGCCAGCAGCTCCCCCGGACGGTCCTTCGAGCAGTACTTC.